One and the same sample provided the 12 T cell receptor beta chains below, sequenced in a study of post-analysis software for immune sequencing data. Unique molecular identifiers had been added to the TCR beta cDNA libraries. TCRdb re-called the PCR reads through MiXCR, storing one row per CDR3 protein. The sample holds roughly 800,000 distinct CDR3 sequences; 40% to 55% are singletons and the top ten take roughly 4.9%. No antigen has been identified for these receptors. Study-level findings and limits: TRBV5-6, TRBV5-1 and TRBV20-1 belonged to a set of roughly 5 TRBV segments that were more frequent in patients than controls.

Sequenced sample: blood. These receptors were collected from a girl aged 5-17 years with multiple sclerosis.

This sequence joins TRBV20-1 and TRBJ2-5; weak D call: TRBD2 (6 bases). Germline CDR1 and CDR2: DFQATT and SNEGSKA (reference sequence). CDR3 length: 13 amino acids. V lost 3 bases, J lost 4 bases, and 12 bases lay in between. This chain's CDR3 is CSASGREAETQYF. The CDR3 nucleotides read TGCAGTGCTAGCGGCAGGGAGGCAGAGACCCAGTACTTC.

Note on this clonotype: The CDR3 carries no conserved terminal phenylalanine or tryptophan, so it likely arises from a read error. The chain links TRBV12-3 or TRBV12-4 to TRBJ2-6, with 11 bases matching TRBD1. V lost 7 bases, J lost 3 bases, and 11 bases stayed unmatched. This CDR3 comprises 18 residues. The CDR3 region is CASKTLGTGGVGANVLTS. The CDR3 DNA is TGTGCCAGCAAAACCTTGGGGACAGGGGGAGTTGGGGCCAACGTCCTGACTTCC.

The table lists this clonotype with a few counts. This chain links TRBV20-1 with TRBJ2-7, with D perhaps matching TRBD2 (5 bases). Deletions cut 7 bases from V and 6 bases from J, with 19 bases between. The CDR3 is 13 residues long. Germline assignment: CDR1 DFQATT and CDR2 SNEGSKA (reference sequence). CDR3 sequence: CSVPLVAGGEQYF. DNA of the CDR3: TGCAGTGTGCCCCTCGTGGCGGGCGGCGAGCAGTACTTC.

This clonotype has a handful of counts. The J gene is TRBJ1-2, the V gene TRBV12-3 or TRBV12-4; D is possibly TRBD1 (6 bases). This CDR3 is built from 14 residues. Trimming stripped 2 bases from V and 3 bases from J, with 10 bases between. CDR3 nucleotides: TGTGCCAGCAGTTTAAGGGGGTCAGACTATGGCTACACCTTC. Amino acid sequence: CASSLRGSDYGYTF.

The chain combines TRBV20-1 with TRBJ1-5; D might be TRBD1 (5 bases). This CDR3 contains 20 residues. In germline, CDR1 is DFQATT, CDR2 SNEGSKA (reference sequence). V dropped 0 bases and J dropped 2 bases, with 26 bases sitting between them. CDR3 sequence (DNA): TGCAGTGCTAGAGAACAACCAAGGGACCGCCCAAAGATGGGCAATCAGCCCCAGCATTTT. This gives the protein CSAREQPRDRPKMGNQPQHF.

The chain recombines TRBV5-6 with TRBJ2-1; D remains ambiguous. This CDR3 is built from 13 residues. CDR1 is SGHDT and CDR2 is YYEEEE in the germline V gene. The V end was cut by 3 bases, the J end by 7 bases, with 11 bases between. This CDR3 reads CASSSGARNEQFF. The CDR3 nucleotides read TGTGCCAGCAGCTCCGGAGCGCGGAATGAGCAGTTCTTC.

V usage is TRBV4-2 and J usage is TRBJ1-2, with TRBD1 as a possible D gene (6 bases). V was pared by 0 bases and J by 6 bases, with 14 bases between. CDR1 is LGHNA and CDR2 is YNFKEQ in the germline V gene. This CDR3 spans 15 amino acids. DNA for the CDR3: TGTGCCAGCAGCCAAGAGCAGGGGAGGACGGATGGCTACACCTTC. Translation: CASSQEQGRTDGYTF.

CDR3 sequence reads: CASSPTPGALSSQETQYF. CDR3 in DNA: TGTGCCAGCAGCCCAACCCCTGGCGCGCTTAGCAGCCAAGAGACCCAGTACTTC. The chain carries TRBV3-1 and TRBJ2-5; no clear D gene. V lost 4 bases and J 1 base, leaving 22 bases between the germline ends. Germline V gives CDR1 LGHDT, CDR2 YNNKEL (reference sequence). CDR3 size: 18 residues.

This sequence joins TRBV7-8 and TRBJ2-1, with a tentative D call TRBD1 (5 bases). Trimming removed 2 bases at V and 6 bases at J, with 14 bases between. There are 15 residues in the CDR3. From germline, CDR1 is SGHVS and CDR2 FQNEAQ. DNA of the CDR3: TGTGCCAGCAGCTTACGATGGGGCGAAGGCAATGAGCAGTTCTTC. Its translation is CASSLRWGEGNEQFF.

The gene calls are TRBV5-1 and TRBJ1-4, with 8 bases identical to TRBD1. The ends lost 4 bases at V and 4 bases at J; junction bases unmatched: 3. The CDR3 totals 14 residues. CDR1 and CDR2 from the germline V gene are SGHRS and YFSETQ. CDR3 DNA: TGCGCCAGCAGCCAACAGGGGGTTAATGAAAAACTGTTTTTT. The encoded protein is CASSQQGVNEKLFF.

This chain uses TRBV12-3 or TRBV12-4 with TRBJ2-3; 7 nucleotides line up with TRBD1. V shed 1 base, J shed 2 bases, and the junction held 3 bases outside the gene matches. CDR3 length equals 15 residues. CDR3 in amino acids: CASSLGDRFTDTQYF. The CDR3 region has the DNA TGTGCCAGCAGTTTAGGGGACAGATTCACAGATACGCAGTATTTT.

This sequence joins TRBV28 and TRBJ2-3; 7 bases match TRBD1. Germline V lookup: CDR1 MDHEN, CDR2 SYDVKM. V dropped 4 bases and J dropped 4; count of bases not matched to a gene: 14. CDR3 length equals 17 residues. CDR3 DNA: TGTGCCAGCAGTTCCCAAGAGGGGGCGCAGGGTGCAGATACGCAGTATTTT. It codes for CASSSQEGAQGADTQYF.